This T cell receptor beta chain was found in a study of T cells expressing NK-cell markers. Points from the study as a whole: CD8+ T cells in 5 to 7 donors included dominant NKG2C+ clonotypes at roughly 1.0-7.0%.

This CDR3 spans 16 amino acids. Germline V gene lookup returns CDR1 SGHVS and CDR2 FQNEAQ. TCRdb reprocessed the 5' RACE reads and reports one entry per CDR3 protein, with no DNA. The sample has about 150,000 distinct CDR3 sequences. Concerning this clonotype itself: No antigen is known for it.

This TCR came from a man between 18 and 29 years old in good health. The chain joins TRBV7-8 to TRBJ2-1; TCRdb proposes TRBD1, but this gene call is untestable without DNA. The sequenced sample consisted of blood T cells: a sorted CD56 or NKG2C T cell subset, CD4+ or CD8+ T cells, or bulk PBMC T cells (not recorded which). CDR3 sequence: CASSPRDRGPHNEQFF.